Sequencing of this T cell receptor (beta chain) was carried out in a study of vaccination effects on CD4 cells after COVID-19. General study points: Marked contraction was observed in infection-induced and vaccine-induced clones late after vaccination.

Sequencing was preceded by expansion of antigen-specific CD4+ T cells with viral peptide pools in the ViraFEST assay. Investigators separated out CD4+ T cells once more than nine days of culture had passed. Previously uninfected by SARS-CoV-2, the vaccine recipients also showed negative nucleocapsid antibodies. Germline CDR1 is KGHSH and CDR2 is LQKENI. The V segment lost 4 bases and the J segment 5 bases; nucleotides outside the gene matches: 9. The CDR3 has 15 amino acids. As to this clone: The antigen is not known.

Sequenced by immunoSEQ multiplex PCR; TCRdb stores in-frame clones only, minus some. This sample has tens of thousands of clones, with around 79% found just once. The V call is TRBV18, the J call TRBJ2-7; 9 bases agree with TRBD2. This clonotype was obtained from a human donor who received a COVID-19 vaccine. Sequenced here: CD4+ T cells from PBMCs cultured with SARS-CoV-2 spike peptides, sampled before COVID-19 vaccination. CDR3 residues: CASSREAAGGDEQYV. The CDR3 coding sequence is TGTGCCAGCTCACGAGAAGCAGCGGGAGGAGACGAGCAGTACGTC.